Listed below are T cell receptor beta chains from one sample, sequenced in a study of cytomegalovirus exposure and HLA in healthy donors. This table comes from immunoSEQ multiplex PCR, and its TCRdb copy is limited to in-frame clones, with some not included. The sample has about 150,000 clones; 79% are singletons. Sequencing was done on a sample of PBMCs. All receptors come from a man aged 50 to 60 in good health and CMV-seropositive. Each CDR3 is given with its conserved first and last residue. A D gene is named only where the DNA matches it firmly. Only some rows state a clone size, as once, few, many or a class for expanded clones.

clone_size,v_call,d_call,j_call,cdr3_aa,cdr3_nt
NA,TRBV2,TRBD1,TRBJ1-3,CASRAGTGPSGNTIYF,TGTGCCAGCAGGGCCGGGACAGGGCCGAGTGGAAACACCATATATTTT
NA,TRBV5-6,NA,TRBJ2-3,CASSGGTESTDTQYF,TGTGCCAGCAGCGGAGGGACGGAGAGCACAGATACGCAGTATTTT
few,TRBV6-1,TRBD1,TRBJ1-4,CASSVHRGLTNEKLFF,TGTGCCAGCAGTGTTCACAGGGGGCTCACTAATGAAAAACTGTTTTTT
NA,TRBV6-6,TRBD1,TRBJ2-7,CASSYSGTGGHEQYF,TGTGCCAGCAGTTACTCGGGGACAGGGGGGCACGAGCAGTACTTC
NA,TRBV18,TRBD1,TRBJ1-6,CASSPRAGGGEPLHF,TGTGCCAGCTCACCAAGGGCAGGGGGCGGGGAACCCCTCCACTTT
NA,TRBV5-1,TRBD1,TRBJ2-1,CASSRDDRVYNEQFF,TGCGCCAGCAGCCGAGACGACAGGGTGTACAATGAGCAGTTCTTC
NA,TRBV28,NA,TRBJ1-1,CASSFRGGYTEAFF,TGTGCCAGCAGTTTCAGGGGCGGGTACACTGAAGCTTTCTTT
NA,TRBV7-2,TRBD1,TRBJ1-2,CASRAGTGSSYTF,TGTGCCAGCAGAGCCGGGACAGGGTCGAGCTACACCTTC
NA,TRBV2,NA,TRBJ2-2,CASSENRDTGELFF,TGTGCCAGCAGTGAAAATCGGGACACCGGGGAGCTGTTTTTT
NA,TRBV28,NA,TRBJ1-2,CASSSPGQGIFGYTF,TGTGCCAGCAGTTCACCGGGACAAGGGATATTCGGCTACACCTTC
NA,TRBV5-1,NA,TRBJ2-7,CASSFREPDYEQYF,TGCGCCAGCAGCTTCCGGGAACCAGACTACGAGCAGTACTTC
NA,TRBV2,NA,TRBJ2-7,CASSRRDSDYGEQYF,TGTGCCAGCAGTCGCCGGGACTCAGACTACGGGGAGCAGTACTTC
NA,TRBV5-4,TRBD1,TRBJ1-2,CASSAGQGVRGYTF,TGTGCCAGCAGCGCGGGACAGGGAGTAAGGGGCTACACCTTC
few,TRBV29-1,TRBD2,TRBJ2-3,CSVGTAAGGTDTQYF,TGCAGCGTTGGAACCGCAGCGGGAGGCACAGATACGCAGTATTTT
once,TRBV21-1,NA,TRBJ2-2,CASSTDRGDHTGELFF,TGTGCCAGCAGCACGGACAGGGGGGATCACACCGGGGAGCTGTTTTTT
NA,TRBV18,TRBD1,TRBJ1-5,CASRQGLNQPQHF,TGTGCCAGCAGACAGGGGTTGAATCAGCCCCAGCATTTT
few,TRBV28,TRBD1,TRBJ1-2,CASREQIGQGNYGYTF,TGTGCCAGCAGGGAACAGATAGGACAGGGTAACTATGGCTACACCTTC
few,TRBV6-6,TRBD2,TRBJ2-3,CASSSVYSGTDTQYF,TGTGCCAGCAGTTCAGTGTATAGCGGGACAGATACGCAGTATTTT
NA,TRBV5-5,TRBD1,TRBJ2-5,CASSLTRGQETQYF,TGTGCCAGCAGCTTGACCAGGGGGCAAGAGACCCAGTACTTC
NA,TRBV15,TRBD1,TRBJ2-4,CATSRGQLAKNIQYF,TGTGCCACCAGCAGGGGACAGCTAGCCAAAAACATTCAGTACTTC
NA,TRBV28,NA,TRBJ2-2,CASSTLIGAGELFF,TGTGCCAGCAGCACCCTAATCGGGGCCGGGGAGCTGTTTTTT
NA,TRBV15,NA,TRBJ2-7,CATSRGETTYEQYF,TGTGCCACCAGCAGAGGTGAGACTACCTACGAGCAGTACTTC
NA,TRBV5-6,NA,TRBJ2-7,CASSLAQDYIVDEQYF,TGTGCCAGCAGCTTGGCCCAGGACTACATCGTCGACGAGCAGTACTTC
NA,TRBV28,NA,TRBJ2-7,CASSLGGSYEQYF,TGTGCCAGCAGTTTGGGGGGCTCCTACGAGCAGTACTTC
NA,TRBV5-1,TRBD1,TRBJ1-1,CASSYGTGGNTEAFF,TGCGCCAGCAGCTACGGGACAGGGGGGAACACTGAAGCTTTCTTT